The sequence of this TCR beta chain was determined in a study of monozygotic twins with inflammatory bowel disease. The CDR3 has 15 residues. Germline V gene sequence: CDR1 SGHRS, CDR2 YFSETQ. No DNA is given; TCRdb re-called the 5' RACE reads and lists each CDR3 protein once. The table lists around 410,000 distinct CDR3 sequences, with 2% to 3% in the top ten. Source material: blood. The chain is built from TRBV5-1 and TRBJ2-3; TCRdb outputs TRBD2, but without DNA this stays unchecked. The origin of this receptor is a human donor with ulcerative colitis or Crohn's disease, or a healthy co-twin of an affected twin (not recorded which). CDR3 sequence: CASSLVPSGVDTQYF.